These 2 T cell receptor beta chains were sequenced from one sample in a study of T-cell reconstitution after alpha-beta-depleted transplantation in children. Unique molecular identifiers were incorporated when the TCRbeta library was constructed. MiXCR, applied by TCRdb to the PCR reads, yields one record per CDR3 protein. This sample has some 350,000 distinct CDR3 sequences, with roughly 17% found just once. The sample here was PBMCs, mostly from graft donor cells, taken 360 days after TCRalphabeta/CD19-depleted stem cell transplant. The receptors were gathered from a male patient between 2 and 10 years old who had a stem cell transplant for acute lymphoblastic leukemia, so the T cells may come from the graft donor.

The J gene is TRBJ2-2, the V gene TRBV5-1; possible D gene TRBD2, 5 bases. Germline-derived CDR1 and CDR2 are SGHRS and YFSETQ. The V gene lost 3 bases and the J gene lost 1 base, with 13 bases spanning the gap. The CDR3 runs to 16 residues. CDR3 region: CASSSHRGQNTGELFF. The DNA of the CDR3 is TGCGCCAGCAGCTCCCACAGAGGGCAGAACACCGGGGAGCTGTTTTTT. The full variable domain, rest sourced from reference TRBV5-1 and TRBJ2-2, is KAGVTQTPRYLIKTRGQQVTLSCSPISGHRSVSWYQQTPGQGLQFLFEYFSETQRNKGNFPGRFSGRQFSNSRSEMNVSTLELGDSALYLCASSSHRGQNTGELFFGEGSRLTVL.

This clonotype was counted between two and nine times. The chain employs TRBV29-1 and TRBJ2-6, with D perhaps matching TRBD1 or TRBD2 (5 bases each). Trimming removed 6 bases from V and 0 bases from J, with 12 bases in between. CDR1 is SQVTM and CDR2 is ANQGSEA in the germline V gene. The CDR3 contains 15 residues. The CDR3 DNA reads TGCAGCGTCGAGACTGGGGGCTCTGGGGCCAACGTCCTGACTTTC. It encodes CSVETGGSGANVLTF.